Below, 20 T cell receptor beta chains from the same sample are listed, as sequenced in a study of blood T cell repertoires in COVID-19 (dated by TCRdb to 2020 to 2022). The library was produced with the immunoSEQ multiplex PCR assay. The immuneACCESS repertoire file appears here via TCRdb, limited to in-frame rearrangements. These files lack a portion of the clones; in checked studies, under half of the deficit traces to unresolved V genes, and the cause of the others is not known. The sample table shows approximately 190,000 clones, and about 88% are seen once. The ten largest clonotypes hold roughly 6% of the sample. Sequenced input: peripheral blood. The receptors stem from a woman in her forties who had recovered from COVID-19.

This rearrangement joins TRBV7-2 to TRBJ1-5, with D possibly matching TRBD1 (6 bases). Germline V gene lookup returns CDR1 SGHTA and CDR2 FQGNSA. CDR3 length: 14 residues. V was trimmed by 5 bases and J by 4 bases, leaving 12 bases between them. The CDR3 DNA sequence: TGTGCCAGCAGCAATCCCCAGGGGAATCAGCCCCAGCATTTT. Its translation is CASSNPQGNQPQHF.

This clone was found once. The chain has TRBV5-1 and TRBJ1-2, with D uncertain. Trimming removed 5 bases from V and 4 bases from J, with 9 bases in between. Germline lookup yields CDR1 SGHRS and CDR2 YFSETQ. CDR3 length equals 12 residues. CDR3 coding DNA: TGCGCCAGCAGGTCAGATTCCTATGGCTACACCTTC. This gives the protein CASRSDSYGYTF.

This rearrangement joins TRBV30 to TRBJ1-3; perhaps TRBD1 as D (6 bases). Germline-derived CDR1 and CDR2 are GTSNPN and SVGIG (reference sequence). Trimming cost V 1 base and J 0 bases, with 13 bases left between them. The CDR3 runs to 16 residues. The CDR3 sequence is CAWSDGTPHSGNTIYF. CDR3 nucleotides: TGTGCCTGGAGTGATGGGACACCCCACTCTGGAAACACCATATATTTT.

The rearrangement joins TRBV5-1 to TRBJ2-5; 8 bases fit TRBD1. Losses at the gene ends were 1 base for V and 5 bases for J; bases not matched to a gene: 7. This CDR3 contains 15 residues. Germline CDR1 is SGHRS and CDR2 is YFSETQ. This CDR3 reads CASSLNVQGEETQYF. The CDR3 nucleotides read TGCGCCAGCAGCTTGAATGTACAGGGGGAGGAGACCCAGTACTTC.

The chain recombines TRBV5-1 with TRBJ2-3; weak D call: TRBD2 (6 bases). Trimming left V 2 bases short and J 0 bases short, with 10 bases between. The CDR3 length is 15 residues. Germline lookup yields CDR1 SGHRS and CDR2 YFSETQ. CDR3: CASSLRGDSTDTQYF. As DNA, the CDR3 is TGCGCCAGCAGCTTACGCGGGGACAGCACAGATACGCAGTATTTT.

The rearrangement joins TRBV28 to TRBJ2-7; TRBD2 matches at 11 bases. The CDR3 is 18 amino acids. V shed 1 base and J 1 base; nucleotides not matched to a gene: 9. Germline CDR1 and CDR2: MDHEN and SYDVKM. This CDR3 is CASSLSLSSSGRSYEQYF. The CDR3, as DNA: TGTGCCAGCAGTTTATCCCTCTCCTCTAGCGGGAGGTCCTACGAGCAGTACTTC.

With regard to this clone: Other DNA sequences in this specimen translate into the identical CDR3. The chain uses TRBV18 and TRBJ2-2; the match to TRBD2 covers 8 bases. The CDR3 consists of 15 residues. J was trimmed by 2 bases and V by 3 bases; bases with no gene match: 2. Germline assignment: CDR1 KGHSH and CDR2 LQKENI. The CDR3 bases are TGTGCCAGCTCACCGGGACTAGGCAACACCGGGGAGCTGTTTTTT. Its translation is CASSPGLGNTGELFF.

The V gene is TRBV9, the J gene TRBJ2-3; TRBD2 matches at 14 bases. Trimming removed 4 bases from V and 4 bases from J; junction bases left unmatched: 5. This CDR3 is built from 16 residues. The germline CDR1 and CDR2 sequences are SGDLS and YYNGEE. The CDR3 DNA is TGTGCCAGCAGCAACGGACTAGCGGGAGGTGCAGATACGCAGTATTTT. Translated: CASSNGLAGGADTQYF.

V is TRBV19 and J is TRBJ2-5; unclear D gene. The CDR3 extends over 13 amino acids. The V and J ends lost 2 bases and 5 bases respectively, with 9 bases between them. The germline V gene encodes CDR1 LNHDA and CDR2 SQIVND (reference sequence). For the CDR3, the DNA is TGTGCCAGTAGTATACCACCCAGGGAGACCCAGTACTTC. This translates into CASSIPPRETQYF.

This clone has more than one count but fewer than ten. The V and J genes are TRBV19 and TRBJ1-5; 8 bases line up with TRBD1. Germline values: CDR1 LNHDA, CDR2 SQIVND (reference sequence). CDR3 length: 16 amino acids. V gave up 4 bases and J gave up 1 base; unmatched junction bases: 6. This CDR3 reads CASSTGGWGSNQPQHF. CDR3 in DNA: TGTGCCAGTAGTACAGGGGGCTGGGGGAGCAATCAGCCCCAGCATTTT.

This chain connects TRBV27 to TRBJ1-2; a weak D match, TRBD1 (6 bases). V was shortened by 5 bases and J by 4 bases, with 14 bases between the two germline ends. The CDR3 loop spans 14 amino acids. CDR1 MNHEY and CDR2 SMNVEV come from the germline V gene (reference sequence). CDR3: CASSPEQGRYGYTF. In nucleotides, the CDR3 is TGTGCCAGCAGTCCGGAACAGGGTCGCTATGGCTACACCTTC.

DNA for the CDR3: TGCGCCAGCAGCCAAGTCTACGGCCTAGCGGAAGAGACCCAGTACTTC. It specifies CASSQVYGLAEETQYF. The rearrangement uses TRBV4-3 and TRBJ2-5, with 7 bases aligning to TRBD2. The CDR3 spans 16 residues. Germline V gene sequence: CDR1 LGHNA, CDR2 YSLEER. V was pared by 1 base and J by 3 bases, with 8 bases of the junction left unmatched.

CDR3 nucleotides: TGCGCCAGCACCTGGGCGGGGGAGAGCTCCTACAATGAGCAGTTCTTC. This gives the protein CASTWAGESSYNEQFF. This chain connects TRBV5-1 to TRBJ2-1; 7 bases agree with TRBD2. CDR1 is SGHRS, CDR2 YFSETQ, per germline. With 6 bases clipped from V and 0 bases from J, the junction kept 9 bases outside the gene matches. The CDR3 contains 16 residues.

This clone has just a few counts. The genes are TRBV27 and TRBJ1-1, with D uncertain. Germline V gives CDR1 MNHEY, CDR2 SMNVEV (reference sequence). Trimming took 3 bases from V and 1 from J, leaving 6 bases between them. The CDR3 is 13 amino acids. CDR3 loop: CASSFGKNTEAFF. The CDR3 region has the DNA TGTGCCAGCAGTTTCGGGAAGAACACTGAAGCTTTCTTT.

V is TRBV2 and J is TRBJ1-5, with TRBD1 identical over 11 bases. Unmatched junction bases numbered 6, after V lost 4 bases and J lost 7 bases. The CDR3 length is 15 residues. Germline values: CDR1 SNHLY, CDR2 FYNNEI. The CDR3 protein is CASSAGQGAIQPQHF. DNA for the CDR3: TGTGCCAGCAGTGCAGGACAGGGGGCAATCCAGCCCCAGCATTTT. Drawing the rest from reference TRBV2 and TRBJ1-5, the complete variable domain is EPEVTQTPSHQVTQMGQEVILRCVPISNHLYFYWYRQILGQKVEFLVSFYNNEISEKSEIFDDQFSVERPDGSNFTLKIRSTKLEDSAMYFCASSAGQGAIQPQHFGDGTRLSIL.

V and J are TRBV5-1 and TRBJ2-5, with 10 bases that match TRBD2. CDR3 length: 14 residues. Germline CDR1 is SGHRS and CDR2 is YFSETQ. Unmatched junction bases numbered 6, after V lost 8 bases and J lost 2 bases. CDR3 residues: CASTGLAEQETQYF. CDR3 nucleotides: TGCGCCAGTACCGGACTAGCGGAACAAGAGACCCAGTACTTC. The entire variable domain, with the rest obtained from reference TRBV5-1 and TRBJ2-5, is as follows: KAGVTQTPRYLIKTRGQQVTLSCSPISGHRSVSWYQQTPGQGLQFLFEYFSETQRNKGNFPGRFSGRQFSNSRSEMNVSTLELGDSALYLCASTGLAEQETQYFGPGTRLLVL.

The chain is built from TRBV30 and TRBJ2-5; TRBD1 might be the D (5 bases). The CDR3 consists of 15 residues. Trimming cost V 0 bases and J 5 bases, with 16 bases left between them. CDR1 is GTSNPN and CDR2 is SVGIG in the germline V gene (reference sequence). The CDR3 region has the DNA TGTGCCTGGAGTGTAGGTTCAGGGTCGCATGAGACCCAGTACTTC. This codes for CAWSVGSGSHETQYF.

This CDR3 is CASSLIAGNLTEQYF. For the CDR3, the DNA is TGTGCCAGCAGCCTTATAGCGGGAAACTTGACCGAGCAGTACTTC. The chain links TRBV11-2 to TRBJ2-7; TRBD2 agrees at 8 bases. This CDR3 is built from 15 residues. Germline V gene lookup returns CDR1 SGHAT and CDR2 FQNNGV. With 5 bases clipped from V and 6 bases from J, the junction kept 12 bases outside the gene matches. The whole variable domain, remainder taken from reference TRBV11-2 and TRBJ2-7, is EAGVAQSPRYKIIEKRQSVAFWCNPISGHATLYWYQQILGQGPKLLIQFQNNGVVDDSQLPKDRFSAERLKGVDSTLKIQPAKLEDSAVYLCASSLIAGNLTEQYFGPGTRLTVT.

This rearrangement joins TRBV27 to TRBJ2-3, with a possible D match to TRBD1 (5 bases). Germline CDR1 MNHEY, CDR2 SMNVEV (reference sequence). The V end lost 6 bases, the J end lost 3 bases, and 13 bases lay between the germline ends. The CDR3 has 14 residues. The CDR3 DNA sequence: TGTGCCAGCAGACAGGACGGTACGACAGATACGCAGTATTTT. Encoded protein: CASRQDGTTDTQYF.

The chain joins TRBV5-4 to TRBJ2-1; 9 bases match TRBD2. V gave up 0 bases and J gave up 0 bases; unmatched junction bases: 4. Germline V gene data show CDR1 as SGHNT and CDR2 as YYREEE (reference sequence). CDR3 length equals 17 residues. DNA of the CDR3: TGTGCCAGCAGCTTGGGTAGTAGCGGGAGCTCCTACAATGAGCAGTTCTTC. This gives the protein CASSLGSSGSSYNEQFF.